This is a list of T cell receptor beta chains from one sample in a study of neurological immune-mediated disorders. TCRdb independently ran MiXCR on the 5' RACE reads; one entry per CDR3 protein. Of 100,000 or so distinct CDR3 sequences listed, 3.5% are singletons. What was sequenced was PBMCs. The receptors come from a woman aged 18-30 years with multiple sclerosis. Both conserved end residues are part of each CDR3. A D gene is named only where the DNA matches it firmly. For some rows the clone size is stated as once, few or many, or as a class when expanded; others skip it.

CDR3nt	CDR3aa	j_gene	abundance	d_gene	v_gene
TGCGCCAGCAGTGAAGGACTAGCGGGGGGCCCGAGCACAGATACGCAGTATTTT	CASSEGLAGGPSTDTQYF	TRBJ2-3	many	TRBD2	TRBV10-2
TGTGCCAGCAGCAGGACAGGGTACGAGAGCTCCTACGAGCAGTACTTC	CASSRTGYESSYEQYF	TRBJ2-7	many	TRBD1	TRBV27
TGTGCCAGCAGCCCCAGGTACTACAATGAGCAGTTCTTC	CASSPRYYNEQFF	TRBJ2-1	many	.	TRBV11-2
TGTGCCAGCAGTTACTCGTCGGGGAGATTCTCCTACGAGCAGTACTTC	CASSYSSGRFSYEQYF	TRBJ2-7	many	.	TRBV6-5
TGTGCCAGCAGTTACACGGGACTAGCGGGAAGCTCCTACAATGAGCAGTTCTTC	CASSYTGLAGSSYNEQFF	TRBJ2-1	many	TRBD2	TRBV6-5
TGTGCCAGCAGTTCAGGAATCGGGCAGTACTTC	CASSSGIGQYF	TRBJ2-7	many	.	TRBV27
TGCAGTGCTAGAGTTGGCGCAGGTTCAAACACTGAAGCTTTCTTT	CSARVGAGSNTEAFF	TRBJ1-1	many	.	TRBV20-1
TGTGCCAGCAGCCCCCCGGGGACCGGGGAGCTGTTTTTT	CASSPPGTGELFF	TRBJ2-2	.	.	TRBV7-3
TGTGCCAGCAGCTTTTTGGTTGAAGAGACCCAGTACTTC	CASSFLVEETQYF	TRBJ2-5	many	.	TRBV7-8
TGCGCCAGCAGCTTGGCCGAAGTGGGGCTGAACACTGAAGCTTTCTTT	CASSLAEVGLNTEAFF	TRBJ1-1	many	.	TRBV5-1
TGCAGTGCTAGATTGGGGATAGCGGTGGAGACCCAGTACTTC	CSARLGIAVETQYF	TRBJ2-5	many	.	TRBV20-1
TGTGCCAGCAGCTTGGACAGGGCCTATGGCTACACCTTC	CASSLDRAYGYTF	TRBJ1-2	many	TRBD1	TRBV27
TGCAGTGCCCCGCCGGGACAGAAGCAAGAGACCCAGTACTTC	CSAPPGQKQETQYF	TRBJ2-5	many	TRBD1	TRBV20-1
TGTGCCAGCAGCTTAGATTTTATGAAAGACCAGTACTTC	CASSLDFMKDQYF	TRBJ2-5	many	.	TRBV7-2
TGCAGCGTTGGGGGGGTCGGAGAGACCCAGTACTTC	CSVGGVGETQYF	TRBJ2-5	many	.	TRBV29-1
TGTGCCACCAGCAGGGGAGAGTCTAGCACAGATACGCAGTATTTT	CATSRGESSTDTQYF	TRBJ2-3	many	.	TRBV15
TGTGCCAGCAGCTTACAACTAACTAGCGGTCGGACAGATACGCAGTATTTT	CASSLQLTSGRTDTQYF	TRBJ2-3	.	TRBD2	TRBV7-2
TGCAGTGTCCGCGGGTCAGGGAGGGCCTACGAGCAGTACTTC	CSVRGSGRAYEQYF	TRBJ2-7	many	TRBD2	TRBV20-1
TGCAGTGCTGCCGACCTTACTAGTCGTGGATACAATGAGCAGTTCTTC	CSAADLTSRGYNEQFF	TRBJ2-1	many	.	TRBV20-1
TGTGCCAGCAGCCCATCGACTTCAACTAATGAAAAACTGTTTTTT	CASSPSTSTNEKLFF	TRBJ1-4	many	.	TRBV7-2
TGTGCCAGCAGTGACTCGAGGCCACAGGTGGGACGTACCTATGGCTACACCTTC	CASSDSRPQVGRTYGYTF	TRBJ1-2	many	.	TRBV6-4
TGCGCCAGCAGCCAAGATAAGTGGGGGTGGGTGCCTGAGGCTTTCTTT	CASSQDKWGWVPEAFF	TRBJ1-1	many	.	TRBV4-3
TGTGCCAGCACCCGCTCGGGGCCAGGGAAGGGTCAGCCCCAGCATTTT	CASTRSGPGKGQPQHF	TRBJ1-5	many	.	TRBV12-3/TRBV12-4
TGTGCCAGCCGAAACCACAGGGGTATCGACGAGCAGTACTTC	CASRNHRGIDEQYF	TRBJ2-7	many	TRBD1	TRBV6-5
TGTGCCAGCAGCCTCAAGACAGGGGCAACTATGGACTACACCTTC	CASSLKTGATMDYTF	TRBJ1-2	many	TRBD1	TRBV4-2
TGTGCCAGCAGCTTAGAGGAGGGGGTAAGGGCATTGTACTTC	CASSLEEGVRALYF	TRBJ2-7	many	.	TRBV7-6
TGTGCCAGCAGCTTACCGGGACAGGGGGCAGACGAGCAGTACTTC	CASSLPGQGADEQYF	TRBJ2-7	many	TRBD1	TRBV5-6
TGTGCCAGCACCTTCAGGGCGCCTAATGAAAAACTGTTTTTT	CASTFRAPNEKLFF	TRBJ1-4	many	.	TRBV3-1
TGTGCCAGCAGCTTAGATCTAGGGAACGAGCAGTACTTC	CASSLDLGNEQYF	TRBJ2-7	many	.	TRBV7-9
TGCAGTGTCCACCCGGGACAGGGGGACAATGAGCAGTTCTTC	CSVHPGQGDNEQFF	TRBJ2-1	many	TRBD1	TRBV20-1
TGCGCCAGCAGCTTGGAAGGGTGGTATGGCTACACCTTC	CASSLEGWYGYTF	TRBJ1-2	many	.	TRBV5-1
TGTGCCAGCAGTGAATCGAACCTCTACAATGAGCAGTTCTTC	CASSESNLYNEQFF	TRBJ2-1	many	.	TRBV6-1
TGTGCCAGCAGCCCACCCGGGAAGAACACTGAAGCTTTCTTT	CASSPPGKNTEAFF	TRBJ1-1	few	.	TRBV11-2
TGCAGTGCTAGAGATCCCAGGGTAGCGGGAGGGACAGGTAGCAACAATGAGCAGTTCTTC	CSARDPRVAGGTGSNNEQFF	TRBJ2-1	many	TRBD2	TRBV20-1
TGTGCCAGCAAAACCCGAGGGGGGGAGTGTGGCTACACCTTC	CASKTRGGECGYTF	TRBJ1-2	many	.	TRBV21-1
TGTGCCAGCAGTTACACCGGGGCTAGCGGGAGTTACGAGCAGTACTTC	CASSYTGASGSYEQYF	TRBJ2-7	many	TRBD2	TRBV6-5
TGCGCCAGCAGCCAAGGAGGGGGCGCGGGTGAAAAACTGTTTTTT	CASSQGGGAGEKLFF	TRBJ1-4	.	TRBD1	TRBV4-3
TGTGCCACCAGTTTGGCGGGAGCTAGACAAGAGACCCAGTACTTC	CATSLAGARQETQYF	TRBJ2-5	many	TRBD2	TRBV24-1
TGCGCCAGCAGCTCACACCCGGATAGGACTGAAGCTTTCTTT	CASSSHPDRTEAFF	TRBJ1-1	many	.	TRBV5-1
TGTGCCAGCAGCTTAGGGGGAGGGAACCCTTACGAGCAGTACTTC	CASSLGGGNPYEQYF	TRBJ2-7	many	TRBD2	TRBV7-2
TGTGCCAGCAGCTGGGGACTAGCGGGAGGGTCCTCCAATGAGCAGTTCTTC	CASSWGLAGGSSNEQFF	TRBJ2-1	many	TRBD2	TRBV5-6